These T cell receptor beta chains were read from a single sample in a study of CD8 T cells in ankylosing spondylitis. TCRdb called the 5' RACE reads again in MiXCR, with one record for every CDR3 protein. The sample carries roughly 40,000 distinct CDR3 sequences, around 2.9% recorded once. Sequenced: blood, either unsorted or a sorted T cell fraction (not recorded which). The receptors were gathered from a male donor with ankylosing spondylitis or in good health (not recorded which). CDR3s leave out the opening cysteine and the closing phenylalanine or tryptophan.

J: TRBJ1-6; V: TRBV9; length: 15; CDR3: ASSVDVTGGRGSPLH
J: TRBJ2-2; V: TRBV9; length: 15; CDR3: ASSVGTSGNNTGELF
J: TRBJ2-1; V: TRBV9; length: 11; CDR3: ASSPRQRNEQF
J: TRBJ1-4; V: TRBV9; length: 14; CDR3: ASSVTPGANNEKLF
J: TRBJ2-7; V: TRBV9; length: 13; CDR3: ASSAGGGPLYEQY
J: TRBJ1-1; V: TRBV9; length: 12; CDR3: ASSVQGADTEAF
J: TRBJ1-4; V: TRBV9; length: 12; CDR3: ASGQEGMNEKLF
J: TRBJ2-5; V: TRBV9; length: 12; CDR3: ASSVDRGSETQY
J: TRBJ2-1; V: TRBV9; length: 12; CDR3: ASSVAVGVHEQF
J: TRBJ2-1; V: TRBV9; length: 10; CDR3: ASSSVVVRQF
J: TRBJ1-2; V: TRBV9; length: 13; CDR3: ASSALSRGFYGYT
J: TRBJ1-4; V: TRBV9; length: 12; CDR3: ASSVAGGVEKLF
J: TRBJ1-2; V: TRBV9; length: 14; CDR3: ASSEGDRELPYGYT
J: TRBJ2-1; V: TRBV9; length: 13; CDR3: ASSVGDSGTYEQF
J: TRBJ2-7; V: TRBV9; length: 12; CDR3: ASSVANLPYEQY
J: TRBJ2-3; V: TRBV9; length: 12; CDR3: ASSVGLASDTQY
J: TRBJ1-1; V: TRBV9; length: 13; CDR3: ASSPWRGANTEAF
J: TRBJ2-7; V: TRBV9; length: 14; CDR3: ASSVFPAVAGGEQY
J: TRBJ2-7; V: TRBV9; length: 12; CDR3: ASSVAATGREQY
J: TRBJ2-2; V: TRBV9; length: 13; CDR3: ASSVTGGPTGELF